This entry concerns a single T cell receptor beta chain. Mismatch with germline at one junction end may stem from a read error. Per the study methods: Cell counts per sample came from amplifying reference gene primers. Data came from immunoSEQ multiplex PCR; TCRdb stores just in-frame clones and leaves some out. That table gives V, J and clone size, and the DNA gave D and trimming. The table shows tens of thousands of clones, with roughly 85% occurring only once. The entry originates in a study of blood T cell repertoires in COVID-19. Whole-study context: There were acute and convalescent COVID-19 samples, and they came from the United States, Italy and Spain. The cDNA or gDNA used as material had been derived from T cells, B-cell-depleted T cells, or PBMCs.

In germline, CDR1 is LNHDA, CDR2 SQIVND (reference sequence). This CDR3 spans 13 amino acids. This receptor was identified in a man aged 60 to 69 with acute or convalescent COVID-19. The sequencing sample was made of peripheral blood. The V call is TRBV19, the J call TRBJ1-5, with D possibly being TRBD1 (6 bases). The CDR3 sequence is CASSIEMGAGRDF. For the CDR3, the DNA is TGTGCCAGTAGTATTGAAATGGGGGCCGGCCGGGATTTT.